The rows below give T cell receptor beta chains drawn from one sample of a study of beta chain features in type 1 diabetes. Some clones are missing from TCRdb's copy, which holds only in-frame ones; the method was immunoSEQ multiplex PCR. Of roughly 350,000 clones in the sample, 8.5% to 10% were seen once. What was sequenced was central memory CD4+ T cells from blood. All receptors come from a man aged 25 to 45 with type 1 diabetes. The CDR3 runs from the conserved cysteine through the conserved F or W. The D gene is left open where the match is weak. Some rows mark clone size as missing; the rest say once, few, many or name a class of expanded clone.

NA	14	TRBJ2-7	TRBV9	many	CASSVGGFSYEQYF	TGTGCCAGCAGCGTAGGTGGGTTCTCCTACGAGCAGTACTTC
TRBD2	14	TRBJ2-1	TRBV6-5	NA	CASKYGLADLVQFF	TGTGCCAGCAAATATGGGCTAGCGGACCTAGTTCAGTTCTTC
NA	17	TRBJ2-7	TRBV7-9	few	CASSLLGRSDSTYEQYF	TGTGCCAGCAGCTTACTTGGGCGGTCGGACAGCACCTACGAGCAGTACTTC
TRBD1	13	TRBJ2-1	TRBV4-3	few	CASSLQGDNEQFF	TGCGCCAGCAGTCTACAGGGGGACAATGAGCAGTTCTTC
NA	17	TRBJ2-3	TRBV7-8	NA	CASSFPRLAQNTDTQYF	TGTGCCAGCAGCTTCCCCCGGCTAGCTCAGAACACAGATACGCAGTATTTT
NA	16	TRBJ2-1	TRBV23-1	NA	CASSQLRVADYNEQFF	TGCGCCAGCAGCCAGTTAAGGGTGGCCGACTACAATGAGCAGTTCTTC
NA	17	TRBJ2-6	TRBV28	NA	CASGGVGLSSGANVLTF	TGTGCCAGCGGGGGCGTGGGGCTCAGCTCTGGGGCCAACGTCCTGACTTTC
TRBD1	13	TRBJ1-2	TRBV6-6	NA	CAASGDRDYGYTF	TGTGCCGCCTCAGGGGACAGGGACTATGGCTACACCTTC
TRBD2	17	TRBJ2-1	TRBV19	few	CASSIQSTSGPYNEQFF	TGTGCCAGTAGTATACAATCGACTAGCGGTCCCTACAATGAGCAGTTCTTC
NA	14	TRBJ1-1	TRBV7-2	few	CASRYRQVGTEAFF	TGTGCCAGCAGATACAGGCAGGTGGGCACTGAAGCTTTCTTT
NA	16	TRBJ2-3	TRBV7-2	NA	CASSLEPGGRPDTQYF	TGTGCCAGCAGCTTGGAGCCCGGAGGTCGCCCAGATACGCAGTATTTT
NA	12	TRBJ1-1	TRBV6-5	few	CASSLGVGEAFF	TGTGCCAGCAGCCTGGGAGTGGGTGAAGCTTTCTTT
TRBD1	16	TRBJ2-3	TRBV30	few	CAWSVGTGGSSDTQYF	TGTGCCTGGAGTGTGGGGACAGGGGGCAGTTCAGATACGCAGTATTTT
NA	21	TRBJ2-1	TRBV9	few	CASSAQTGREFLQSSYNEQFF	TGTGCCAGCAGCGCGCAGACGGGACGGGAGTTTTTGCAGAGCTCCTACAATGAGCAGTTCTTC
TRBD1	14	TRBJ2-7	TRBV18	NA	CASSPPGQEDKQYF	TGTGCCAGCTCACCGCCGGGACAGGAGGACAAGCAGTACTTC
NA	13	TRBJ2-3	TRBV9	few	CASSVGGSGAQYF	TGTGCCAGCAGCGTAGGAGGGAGTGGGGCGCAGTATTTT
TRBD2	17	TRBJ2-5	TRBV28	NA	CASSSRLGTSEAKTQYF	TGTGCCAGCAGTTCCCGCCTCGGGACTAGCGAAGCTAAAACCCAGTACTTC
NA	15	TRBJ2-7	TRBV4-1	NA	CASSRGDRSSYEQYF	TGCGCCAGCAGCCGGGGGGACCGGAGCTCCTACGAGCAGTACTTC
NA	15	TRBJ1-1	TRBV9	few	CASSVFDARDTEAFF	TGTGCCAGCAGCGTTTTCGATGCCCGGGACACTGAAGCTTTCTTT
NA	16	TRBJ1-5	TRBV5-6	NA	CASSFYGGGGGQPQHF	TGTGCCAGCAGCTTTTATGGGGGCGGAGGGGGTCAGCCCCAGCATTTT
NA	11	TRBJ2-5	TRBV20-1	few	CSAQGRWAQYF	TGCAGTGCCCAGGGGCGGTGGGCCCAGTACTTC
NA	14	TRBJ1-1	TRBV5-1	few	CASSLDGSETEAFF	TGCGCCAGCAGCTTGGACGGGTCGGAAACTGAAGCTTTCTTT
NA	16	TRBJ2-5	TRBV5-1	once	CASSLGGSSYQETQYF	TGCGCCAGCAGCTTGGGGGGCAGCTCGTACCAAGAGACCCAGTACTTC
TRBD2	15	TRBJ2-2	TRBV11-1	few	CASILTSSNTGELFF	TGTGCCAGCATCCTGACTAGCTCGAACACCGGGGAGCTGTTTTTT
TRBD1	18	TRBJ1-2	TRBV6-1	NA	CASTEAGGQGALNYGYTF	TGTGCCAGCACCGAAGCGGGGGGACAGGGGGCTCTCAACTATGGCTACACCTTC
NA	14	TRBJ2-7	TRBV11-2	NA	CASSLAQGPYEQYF	TGTGCCAGCAGCTTAGCGCAGGGGCCCTACGAGCAGTACTTC
NA	13	TRBJ2-2	TRBV11-3	few	CASSLDRTGELFF	TGTGCCAGCAGCTTAGATCGGACCGGGGAGCTGTTTTTT
NA	15	TRBJ2-7	TRBV7-7	few	CASSLHQGPYYEQYF	TGTGCCAGCAGCTTGCATCAGGGGCCATACTACGAGCAGTACTTC
TRBD1	14	TRBJ2-3	TRBV29-1	NA	CSVKGQGGTDTQYF	TGCAGCGTTAAGGGACAGGGGGGCACAGATACGCAGTATTTT
NA	15	TRBJ2-7	TRBV18	NA	CASSPSSGFSYEQYF	TGTGCCAGCTCACCGTCTTCAGGGTTCTCCTACGAGCAGTACTTC
NA	13	TRBJ1-1	TRBV2	NA	CASSLTGWTEAFF	TGTGCCAGCAGTCTTACAGGGTGGACTGAAGCTTTCTTT
NA	15	TRBJ1-5	TRBV7-2	few	CASSPFGGSNQPQHF	TGTGCCAGCAGCCCCTTCGGGGGAAGCAATCAGCCCCAGCATTTT
NA	13	TRBJ2-5	TRBV6-6	few	CASSYSVQETQYF	TGTGCCAGCAGTTATTCGGTACAAGAGACCCAGTACTTC
TRBD2	15	TRBJ2-7	TRBV6-1	few	CASSEQGTSIYEQYF	TGTGCCAGCAGTGAACAGGGGACTAGTATTTACGAGCAGTACTTC
NA	14	TRBJ1-3	TRBV27	few	CASSFLGGGNTIYF	TGTGCCAGCAGTTTTTTGGGGGGGGGAAACACCATATATTTT
NA	15	TRBJ2-2	TRBV9	NA	CASSPGGRGTGELFF	TGTGCCAGCAGCCCCGGCGGCAGGGGCACCGGGGAGCTGTTTTTT
NA	14	TRBJ2-5	TRBV10-3	NA	CAISERPKGETQYF	TGTGCCATCAGTGAGCGCCCAAAAGGGGAGACCCAGTACTTC
NA	14	TRBJ2-5	TRBV7-8	NA	CASSLKTEQETQYF	TGTGCCAGCAGCTTAAAGACGGAGCAAGAGACCCAGTACTTC
NA	12	TRBJ1-1	TRBV28	many	CASSFPGTSAFF	TGTGCCAGCAGTTTCCCCGGGACGTCAGCTTTCTTT
TRBD2	16	TRBJ2-1	TRBV5-4	NA	CASSQVRAGDLTPGFF	TGCGCCAGCAGCCAAGTGCGAGCGGGAGACCTCACGCCCGGGTTCTTC
TRBD2	17	TRBJ2-2	TRBV5-1	NA	CASRRTSGRISTGELFF	TGCGCCAGCAGGAGGACTAGCGGGAGAATCTCCACCGGGGAGCTGTTTTTT
TRBD2	14	TRBJ2-5	TRBV27	few	CASRTSGSSGTQYF	TGTGCCAGCAGGACTAGCGGGAGTAGTGGGACCCAGTACTTC
NA	17	TRBJ2-2	TRBV28	NA	CASSQGGQGENTGELFF	TGTGCCAGCAGTCAAGGCGGGCAGGGCGAGAACACCGGGGAGCTGTTTTTT
NA	14	TRBJ2-2	TRBV29-1	few	CSAQGAGNTGELFF	TGCAGCGCACAGGGCGCGGGAAACACCGGGGAGCTGTTTTTT
NA	13	TRBJ2-7	TRBV11-2	NA	CASSLGAYYEQYF	TGTGCCAGCAGCTTAGGGGCATACTACGAGCAGTACTTC
NA	13	TRBJ2-1	TRBV6-1	few	CAISTAGLNEQFF	TGTGCCATCAGTACAGCGGGCCTCAATGAGCAGTTCTTC
TRBD1	15	TRBJ2-7	TRBV18	few	CASSPGQGDSYEQYF	TGTGCCAGCTCACCGGGACAGGGGGACTCCTACGAGCAGTACTTC
NA	11	TRBJ2-1	TRBV30	few	CSSSDRNEQFF	TGTTCCTCATCGGACCGCAATGAGCAGTTCTTC